Each of the 20 T cell receptor beta chains below was sequenced from the same sample in a study of neurological immune-mediated disorders. TCRdb recomputed calls from the 5' RACE reads with MiXCR, one row per CDR3 protein. The table lists some 78,000 distinct CDR3 sequences, less than 5.5% of them singletons. Sequenced: PBMCs. The receptors derive from a woman under 40 with multiple sclerosis.

In this sample, this clonotype turned up many times. V gene TRBV28 combines with J gene TRBJ1-1; D unclear. The CDR3 covers 11 residues. Germline CDR1 reads MDHEN; CDR2 reads SYDVKM. Trimming left V 4 bases short and J 11 bases short, with 11 bases between. CDR3 sequence reads: CASSSELYAFF. As DNA, the CDR3 is TGTGCCAGCAGTTCCGAATTGTATGCTTTCTTT. The full variable domain, rest sourced from reference TRBV28 and TRBJ1-1, is DVKVTQSSRYLVKRTGEKVFLECVQDMDHENMFWYRQDPGLGLRLIYFSYDVKMKEKGDIPEGYSVSREKKERFSLILESASTNQTSMYLCASSSELYAFFGQGTRLTVV.

This clonotype has a count of ten or more. The chain combines TRBV29-1 with TRBJ2-3, with D tentatively TRBD1 (6 bases). This CDR3 comprises 16 residues. The germline V and J ends were trimmed by 7 bases and 0 bases, with 20 bases remaining between them. Germline V gives CDR1 SQVTM, CDR2 ANQGSEA. The CDR3 nucleotides are TGCAGCGGGTGGATTCGACAGGAACGCAGCACAGATACGCAGTATTTT. Translated: CSGWIRQERSTDTQYF.

This clonotype occurred many times. CDR3 amino acids: CASSASSYEQYV. CDR3 nucleotide sequence: TGTGCCAGCAGTGCCTCCTCCTACGAGCAGTACGTC. V usage is TRBV6-1 and J usage is TRBJ2-7, with D hard to call. Germline V gene lookup returns CDR1 MNHNS and CDR2 SASEGT. Trimming removed 4 bases at V and 0 bases at J, with 4 bases between. CDR3 length: 12 amino acids.

This clonotype was observed a few times. V gene TRBV25-1 combines with J gene TRBJ2-7; D not resolved. The CDR3 loop spans 14 amino acids. The V end was cut by 3 bases, the J end by 6 bases, with 15 bases between. Germline CDR1 reads MGHDK; CDR2 reads SYGVNS. The CDR3 loop reads CASSDPSRTSEQYF. The CDR3 DNA reads as TGTGCCAGCAGTGACCCCAGCCGGACGTCCGAGCAGTACTTC.

This clonotype was found many times. This sequence joins TRBV5-1 and TRBJ2-7; tentatively, D is TRBD1 (5 bases). V was clipped by 3 bases and J by 0 bases, with 10 bases between them. CDR1 is SGHRS and CDR2 is YFSETQ in the germline V gene. This CDR3 is 14 amino acids long. CDR3 amino acids: CASSSDSVSYEQYF. DNA for the CDR3: TGCGCCAGCAGCTCAGACAGCGTCTCCTACGAGCAGTACTTC.

This clonotype was seen many times. J is TRBJ1-4 and V is TRBV5-1; no clear D. Germline CDR1 SGHRS, CDR2 YFSETQ. V was trimmed by 7 bases and J by 0 bases, leaving 10 bases between them. This CDR3 has 14 amino acids. Written as DNA, the CDR3 is TGCGCCAGCTCCCTTAGTGCAACTAATGAAAAACTGTTTTTT. Protein: CASSLSATNEKLFF.

There are many counts of this clonotype. The rearrangement uses TRBV20-1 and TRBJ2-7; D uncertain. This CDR3 comprises 13 residues. Trimming removed 5 bases from V and 5 bases from J, with 16 bases in between. The germline V gene has CDR1 DFQATT and CDR2 SNEGSKA (reference sequence). CDR3 DNA sequence: TGCAGTGCTCAGCTTGCCGAGTGGGACGAGCAGTACTTC. It encodes CSAQLAEWDEQYF.

This clonotype has a count of ten or more. The V gene is TRBV5-1, the J gene TRBJ2-5; TRBD2 matches at 14 bases. The CDR3 is 17 amino acids. Per the germline V gene, CDR1 is SGHRS and CDR2 is YFSETQ. V was pared by 6 bases and J by 1 base, with 8 bases of the junction left unmatched. CDR3 protein: CASTPTTSGRAQETQYF. The CDR3 nucleotides read TGCGCCAGCACCCCGACGACTAGCGGGAGGGCCCAAGAGACCCAGTACTTC.

This clonotype was detected many times. The rearrangement joins TRBV12-3 or TRBV12-4 to TRBJ2-3; 7 bases match TRBD1. V shed 5 bases and J 7 bases; nucleotides not matched to a gene: 6. The length of the CDR3 is 13 residues. For the CDR3, the DNA is TGTGCCAGCAGTGCCACGGGACAGTATACGCAGTATTTT. It codes for CASSATGQYTQYF.

This clonotype occurred many times. V gene TRBV15 combines with J gene TRBJ2-5; 7 bases map to TRBD1. With 3 bases clipped from V and 1 base from J, the junction kept 2 bases outside the gene matches. Germline V gene sequence: CDR1 LNHNV, CDR2 YYDKDF (reference sequence). The length of the CDR3 is 14 residues. In DNA form, the CDR3 reads TGTGCCACCAGCAGGGGACAGCTCCAAGAGACCCAGTACTTC. It codes for CATSRGQLQETQYF.

Many counts were recorded for this clonotype. The chain links TRBV10-2 to TRBJ2-3; D is possibly TRBD1 (7 bases). The germline V and J ends were trimmed by 6 bases and 2 bases, with 15 bases remaining between them. Germline CDR1 and CDR2: WSHSY and SAAADI. This CDR3 region has 15 residues. CDR3 nucleotide sequence: TGCGCCAGCAGAATGGGGGGACAGTCCACAGATACGCAGTATTTT. Translated, it gives CASRMGGQSTDTQYF.

In its sample, this clonotype was seen many times. The genes are TRBV5-1 and TRBJ1-2; a weak D match, TRBD1 (5 bases). This CDR3 contains 17 residues. Germline CDR1 and CDR2: SGHRS and YFSETQ. The germline V and J ends were trimmed by 7 bases and 4 bases, with 26 bases remaining between them. The CDR3 loop reads CASRFLTAPSAFYGYTF. CDR3 DNA sequence: TGCGCCAGCCGATTCCTGACAGCCCCGAGCGCCTTCTATGGCTACACCTTC.

This clonotype has ten or more counts. The chain couples TRBV5-1 to TRBJ2-5; no reliable D call. Germline V lookup: CDR1 SGHRS, CDR2 YFSETQ. Trimming removed 0 bases from V and 3 bases from J, with 9 bases in between. The CDR3 covers 14 residues. The CDR3 region has the DNA TGCGCCAGCAGCTTGGCCCTAGAAGAAGAGACCCAGTACTTC. It is translated as CASSLALEEETQYF.

Ten or more counts support this clonotype. This sequence joins TRBV5-1 and TRBJ1-4; a weak D match, TRBD1 (6 bases). The V end lost 3 bases, the J end lost 7 bases, and 16 bases lay between the germline ends. CDR1 and CDR2 from the germline V gene are SGHRS and YFSETQ. The CDR3 consists of 15 residues. DNA for the CDR3: TGCGCCAGCAGCTCCACAGGGACCGGTGGTGAAAAACTGTTTTTT. Its protein product is CASSSTGTGGEKLFF.

This clonotype was detected ten times or more. The genes are TRBV20-1 and TRBJ2-7; D remains unclear. With 0 bases removed from V and 0 bases from J, the gap between germline ends came to 12 bases. The CDR3 length is 15 residues. Looked up from germline, CDR1 is DFQATT and CDR2 is SNEGSKA (reference sequence). The CDR3 protein is CSARDNTYLSYEQYF. For the CDR3, the DNA is TGCAGTGCTAGAGATAACACTTACCTCTCCTACGAGCAGTACTTC.

The rearrangement links TRBV20-1 to TRBJ2-4, with 11 bases matching TRBD1. This CDR3 is built from 18 residues. Germline values: CDR1 DFQATT, CDR2 SNEGSKA (reference sequence). The trim removed 4 bases at V and 0 bases at J, leaving 11 bases unmatched. The chain's CDR3 is CSATTGTGGWQAKNIQYF. CDR3 in DNA: TGCAGTGCTACCACCGGGACAGGGGGTTGGCAAGCCAAAAACATTCAGTACTTC.

This clonotype was seen a handful of times. The gene calls are TRBV5-6 and TRBJ2-5, with D perhaps TRBD1 (6 bases). In germline, CDR1 is SGHDT, CDR2 YYEEEE. V was trimmed by 3 bases and J by 1 base, leaving 13 bases between them. This CDR3 has 15 residues. For the CDR3, the DNA is TGTGCCAGCAGCTCCCTCAGGGGACCCCAAGAGACCCAGTACTTC. Translated: CASSSLRGPQETQYF. The whole variable domain, remainder taken from reference TRBV5-6 and TRBJ2-5, is DAGVTQSPTHLIKTRGQQVTLRCSPKSGHDTVSWYQQALGQGPQFIFQYYEEEERQRGNFPDRFSGHQFPNYSSELNVNALLLGDSALYLCASSSLRGPQETQYFGPGTRLLVL.

The genes are TRBV7-2 and TRBJ2-5; no reliable D call. Trimming removed 1 base at V and 3 bases at J, with 12 bases between. The CDR3 covers 15 residues. Germline assignment: CDR1 SGHTA and CDR2 FQGNSA. The CDR3 loop is CASSLVSGLKETQYF. The CDR3 nucleotides are TGTGCCAGCAGCTTAGTCTCGGGTCTAAAAGAGACCCAGTACTTC.

This clonotype was counted ten times or more. The V call is TRBV10-3, the J call TRBJ1-4; no reliable D call. The CDR3 loop spans 11 amino acids. Germline assignment: CDR1 ENHRY and CDR2 SYGVKD. V was clipped by 6 bases and J by 12 bases, with 11 bases between them. The CDR3: CAIREQEQLFF. CDR3 DNA sequence: TGTGCCATCAGGGAACAAGAACAACTGTTTTTT.

This clonotype was seen repeatedly, ten times or more. The chain has TRBV20-1 and TRBJ1-2; 9 bases agree with TRBD1. CDR3 length: 14 residues. V was clipped by 1 base and J by 8 bases; unmatched bases: 8. In germline, CDR1 is DFQATT, CDR2 SNEGSKA (reference sequence). In nucleotides, the CDR3 is TGCAGTGCTAGAGTGGACAGGGGTGGTAGAGGCTACACCTTC. Protein sequence: CSARVDRGGRGYTF.